This T cell receptor (beta chain) is from a study of cytomegalovirus exposure and HLA in healthy donors. Study-level findings and limits: The study flagged approximately 180 TCR beta chains as cytomegalovirus-associated. Three chains linked to CMV were shown in vitro to be specific for CMV antigens. Among immune exposure information, only CMV serostatus was available.

The CDR3 covers 16 residues. Germline V gives CDR1 LNHDA, CDR2 SQIVND (reference sequence). Trimming stripped 0 bases from V and 0 bases from J, with 9 bases between. This clone was picked up a small number of times. Antigen: not known. PCR was performed using 60 Vbeta and 13 Jbeta primers. Sequencing used immunoSEQ multiplex PCR; TCRdb keeps in-frame clones, though not all of them. Of fewer than 200,000 clones detected, around 81% appear once; the ten largest clones hold around 2.2%. This cohort consisted of healthy bone marrow donors. The chain links TRBV19 to TRBJ1-5; D remains unclear. The sample consisted of PBMCs. This clonotype was sampled from a woman aged 25 to 45 in good health and CMV-seronegative. CDR3 nucleotide sequence: TGTGCCAGTAGTATAGAAGGAGCGATTAGCAATCAGCCCCAGCATTTT. It specifies CASSIEGAISNQPQHF.